This TCR beta chain was identified during a study of T-cell memory formation after mild COVID-19. MiXCR, run by TCRdb on the 5' RACE reads, gives a single entry per CDR3 protein. The table shows 250,000 to 300,000 distinct CDR3 sequences, with around 16% occurring only once. Germline V CDR1 and CDR2: DFQATT, SNEGSKA (reference sequence). The CDR3 is made up of 15 amino acids. The V end lost 0 bases, the J end lost 5 bases, and 14 bases lay between the germline ends. The source of this sequence is a man between 18 and 35 years old who had mild COVID-19 (a few samples of this study predate the infection). Cell type and time point are not known. Sequencing was carried out using PBMCs or a T cell subset sorted from them (not recorded which). The J gene is TRBJ1-5, the V gene TRBV20-1; tentative D call: TRBD1 (5 bases). CDR3 loop: CSARDHSKGDQPQHF. The CDR3 nucleotides read TGCAGTGCTAGAGATCATAGCAAAGGGGATCAGCCCCAGCATTTT.